The next 17 T cell receptor beta chains were all read from a single sample in a study of CD8 T cells in Susac syndrome. Reverse transcription of about 0.45 to 1 ug RNA used random hexamers. TCRdb re-called the immunoSEQ multiplex PCR reads through MiXCR, storing one row per CDR3 protein. The sample holds approximately 200,000 distinct CDR3 sequences, just under 95% seen once. Sequencing used CD4+ T cells from PBMCs. All receptors derive from a human donor with multiple sclerosis.

V gene TRBV11-2 combines with J gene TRBJ2-7, with TRBD2 matching over 9 bases. Trimming took 3 bases from V and 5 from J; bases not matched to a gene: 8. The germline gives CDR1 SGHAT, CDR2 FQNNGV. This CDR3 is 15 amino acids long. The CDR3 DNA is TGTGCCAGCAGCTTGGGGGCTAGCGGGGTGAACGAGCAGTACTTC. Translating it yields CASSLGASGVNEQYF.

The sample holds one count of this clonotype. The gene calls are TRBV20-1 and TRBJ2-1; D is ambiguous. Germline loops: CDR1 DFQATT, CDR2 SNEGSKA (reference sequence). This CDR3 comprises 14 residues. V dropped 3 bases and J dropped 0 bases, with 9 bases sitting between them. As DNA, the CDR3 is TGCAGTGCTAGGGGTAGGAGCTCCTACAATGAGCAGTTCTTC. Protein: CSARGRSSYNEQFF.

This chain uses TRBV3-1 with TRBJ2-5, with D perhaps TRBD1 (6 bases). In germline, CDR1 is LGHDT, CDR2 YNNKEL (reference sequence). The CDR3 is 13 residues long. V was trimmed by 4 bases and J by 4 bases, leaving 10 bases between them. CDR3 loop: CASSPGARETQYF. The DNA for the CDR3 is TGTGCCAGCAGCCCAGGGGCGCGAGAGACCCAGTACTTC.

This clonotype was seen a few times. The chain couples TRBV5-1 to TRBJ2-7; 7 bases align to TRBD1. Losses at the gene ends were 0 bases for V and 5 bases for J; bases not matched to a gene: 5. The CDR3 consists of 14 residues. Germline values: CDR1 SGHRS, CDR2 YFSETQ. In nucleotides, the CDR3 is TGCGCCAGCAGCTTGGGCGACAGGGTCCACGAGCAGTACGTC. Its protein product is CASSLGDRVHEQYV.

This clonotype occurred once. The J gene is TRBJ2-5, the V gene TRBV6-6; D not resolved. V lost 6 bases and J lost 2, with 13 bases in between. Germline lookup yields CDR1 MNHNY and CDR2 SVGAGI (reference sequence). The CDR3 length is 14 residues. The CDR3 loop is CASSPRSFQETQYF. For the CDR3, the DNA is TGTGCCAGCAGCCCCCGGTCTTTTCAAGAGACCCAGTACTTC.

This chain connects TRBV20-1 to TRBJ2-3; 16 nucleotides match TRBD2. CDR3 length equals 16 residues. Germline V gene sequence: CDR1 DFQATT, CDR2 SNEGSKA (reference sequence). The V gene end was trimmed by 5 bases and the J gene end by 7 bases; junction bases not matched to a gene: 9. CDR3 coding DNA: TGCAGTGCTCCTAGCGGGACTAGCGGGGGGGCAAATACGCAGTATTTT. Translation gives CSAPSGTSGGANTQYF.

This sequence joins TRBV5-1 and TRBJ2-3; D gene ambiguous. The CDR3 contains 15 residues. V dropped 0 bases and J dropped 0 bases, with 8 bases sitting between them. The germline gives CDR1 SGHRS, CDR2 YFSETQ. This chain's CDR3 is CASSLEASSTDTQYF. CDR3 nucleotide sequence: TGCGCCAGCAGCTTGGAGGCCTCTAGCACAGATACGCAGTATTTT.

The V call is TRBV29-1, the J call TRBJ2-3, with TRBD1 as a possible D gene (6 bases). Per germline, CDR1 SQVTM and CDR2 ANQGSEA. The CDR3 extends over 13 amino acids. The germline V and J ends were trimmed by 2 bases and 3 bases, with 9 bases remaining between them. CDR3: CSVETQGTDTQYF. In DNA form, the CDR3 reads TGCAGCGTTGAAACGCAGGGGACAGATACGCAGTATTTT.

The chain combines TRBV4-1 with TRBJ2-3; 8 bases map to TRBD2. V shed 4 bases and J 7 bases; nucleotides not matched to a gene: 10. CDR1 and CDR2 (germline): MGHRA, YSYEKL. CDR3 size: 15 residues. The CDR3 loop reads CASSREAGVTNTQYF. For the CDR3, the DNA is TGCGCCAGCAGCCGAGAAGCGGGGGTTACAAATACGCAGTATTTT.

The CDR3 coding sequence is TGCAGCGTTGGGAAGCGGGACTCCTACAATGAGCAGTTCTTC. This gives the protein CSVGKRDSYNEQFF. The rearrangement links TRBV29-1 to TRBJ2-1; 7 bases map to TRBD2. Unmatched junction bases numbered 3, after V lost 4 bases and J lost 0 bases. The germline CDR1 and CDR2 sequences are SQVTM and ANQGSEA. CDR3 length: 14 residues.

The chain combines TRBV30 with TRBJ1-6, with TRBD1 matching 11 bases. V lost 3 bases, J lost 7 bases, and 8 bases stayed unmatched. Germline values: CDR1 GTSNPN, CDR2 SVGIG (reference sequence). This CDR3 comprises 16 residues. CDR3 nucleotides: TGTGCCTGGAGCATGGGGACAGGGGGAGAAAATTCACCCCTCCACTTT. Protein sequence: CAWSMGTGGENSPLHF.

This chain links TRBV6-5 with TRBJ1-2, with TRBD1 matching over 7 bases. This CDR3 contains 17 residues. Germline CDR1 reads MNHEY; CDR2 reads SVGAGI. Losses at the gene ends were 0 bases for V and 5 bases for J; bases not matched to a gene: 12. The CDR3 region is CASSYSLGGTDPYGYTF. CDR3 coding DNA: TGTGCCAGCAGTTACTCGTTAGGCGGGACAGACCCTTATGGCTACACCTTC.

The chain links TRBV6-5 to TRBJ2-7; D possibly corresponds to TRBD1 (5 bases). Trimming removed 4 bases from V and 3 bases from J, with 7 bases in between. The CDR3 runs 12 residues. Germline V gene data show CDR1 as MNHEY and CDR2 as SVGAGI. Written as DNA, the CDR3 is TGTGCCAGCAGTTGCGACAGCTACGAGCAGTACGTC. Protein sequence: CASSCDSYEQYV.

This rearrangement joins TRBV15 to TRBJ1-2; D gene unclear. Per the germline V gene, CDR1 is LNHNV and CDR2 is YYDKDF (reference sequence). V was shortened by 2 bases and J by 0 bases, with 10 bases between the two germline ends. The CDR3 contains 15 residues. The CDR3 nucleotides read TGTGCCACCAGCAGATACAATACTGCTAACTATGGCTACACCTTC. It yields the protein CATSRYNTANYGYTF. The entire variable domain, with the rest obtained from reference TRBV15 and TRBJ1-2, is as follows: DAMVIQNPRYQVTQFGKPVTLSCSQTLNHNVMYWYQQKSSQAPKLLFHYYDKDFNNEADTPDNFQSRRPNTSFCFLDIRSPGLGDTAMYLCATSRYNTANYGYTFGSGTRLTVV.

This clonotype was picked up one time. CDR3 nucleotide sequence: TGTGCCAGCAGCTTGTATTGGGGCCCGCAAGAGACCCAGTACTTC. Amino acids: CASSLYWGPQETQYF. The rearrangement links TRBV11-1 to TRBJ2-5, with TRBD1 as a possible D gene (5 bases). This CDR3 has 15 amino acids. CDR1 and CDR2 (germline): SGHAT, FQDESV (reference sequence). The germline V and J ends were trimmed by 3 bases and 2 bases, with 13 bases remaining between them. The variable domain in full, completed from reference TRBV11-1 and TRBJ2-5, reads EAEVAQSPRYKITEKSQAVAFWCDPISGHATLYWYRQILGQGPELLVQFQDESVVDDSQLPKDRFSAERLKGVDSTLKIQPAELGDSAMYLCASSLYWGPQETQYFGPGTRLLVL.

The chain joins TRBV12-3 or TRBV12-4 to TRBJ2-7, with 9 bases aligning to TRBD1. V was pared by 5 bases and J by 6 bases, with 8 bases of the junction left unmatched. There are 14 residues in the CDR3. The CDR3 loop reads CASSPQGAQGEQYF. CDR3 coding DNA: TGTGCCAGCAGTCCACAGGGGGCGCAAGGCGAGCAGTACTTC.

The chain combines TRBV20-1 with TRBJ2-5, with D maybe TRBD2 (7 bases). Germline V gene lookup returns CDR1 DFQATT and CDR2 SNEGSKA (reference sequence). Deletions cut 3 bases from V and 4 bases from J, with 15 bases between. This CDR3 contains 14 residues. CDR3 bases: TGCAGTGCTAGGTCCGGGGGGCCTCGAGAGACCCAGTACTTC. Translated: CSARSGGPRETQYF.